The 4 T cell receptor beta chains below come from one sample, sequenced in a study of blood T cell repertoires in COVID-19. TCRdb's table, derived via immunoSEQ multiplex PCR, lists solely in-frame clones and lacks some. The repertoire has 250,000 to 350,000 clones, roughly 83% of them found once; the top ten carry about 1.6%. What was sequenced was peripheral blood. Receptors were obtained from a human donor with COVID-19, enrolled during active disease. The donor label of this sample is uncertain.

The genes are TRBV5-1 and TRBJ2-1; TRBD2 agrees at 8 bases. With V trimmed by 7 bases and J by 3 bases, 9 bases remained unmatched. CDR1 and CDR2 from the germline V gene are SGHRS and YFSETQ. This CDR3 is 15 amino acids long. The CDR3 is CASRPELAVYNEQFF. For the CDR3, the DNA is TGCGCCAGCCGCCCGGAACTAGCGGTCTACAATGAGCAGTTCTTC.

The CDR3: CAWSADRASEGYTF. The CDR3 DNA follows: TGTGCCTGGAGTGCTGACAGGGCCTCCGAAGGCTACACCTTC. This chain uses TRBV30 with TRBJ1-2, with 7 bases matching TRBD1. The CDR3 spans 14 residues. J was trimmed by 8 bases and V by 1 base; bases with no gene match: 10. CDR1 and CDR2 from the germline V gene are GTSNPN and SVGIG (reference sequence). The variable domain in full, with the rest retrieved from reference TRBV30 and TRBJ1-2, is SQTIHQWPATLVQPVGSPLSLECTVEGTSNPNLYWYRQAAGRGLQLLFYSVGIGQISSEVPQNLSASRPQDRQFILSSKKLLLSDSGFYLCAWSADRASEGYTFGSGTRLTVV.

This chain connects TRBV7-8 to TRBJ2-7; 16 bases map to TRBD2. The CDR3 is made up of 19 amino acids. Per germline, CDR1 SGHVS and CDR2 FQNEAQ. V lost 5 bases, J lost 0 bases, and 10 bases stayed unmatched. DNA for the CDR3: TGTGCCAGCAGCCGAGGGACTAGCGGGAGGGTGGGGAGCTCCTACGAGCAGTACTTC. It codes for CASSRGTSGRVGSSYEQYF. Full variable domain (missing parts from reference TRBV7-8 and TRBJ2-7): GAGVSQSPRYKVAKRGQDVALRCDPISGHVSLFWYQQALGQGPEFLTYFQNEAQLDKSGLPSDRFFAERPEGSVSTLKIQRTQQEDSAVYLCASSRGTSGRVGSSYEQYFGPGTRLTVT.

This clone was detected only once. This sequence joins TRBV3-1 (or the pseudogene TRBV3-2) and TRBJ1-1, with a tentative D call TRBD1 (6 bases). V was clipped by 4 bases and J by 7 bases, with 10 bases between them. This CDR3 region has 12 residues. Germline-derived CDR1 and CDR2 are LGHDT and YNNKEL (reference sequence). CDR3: CASSRGPGEAFF. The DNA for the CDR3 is TGTGCCAGCAGCCGGGGGCCTGGTGAAGCTTTCTTT.